This T cell receptor (beta chain) was observed in a study of prognosis after radiotherapy for stage I lung cancer. Study in general: Around 15 patients had newly diagnosed primary stage I lung tumors, and a few had oligometastatic NSCLC after surgical resection of the primary tumor. The study enrolled around twelve men and about six women as patients, aged 53 to 84 with a median of around 74 years.

Multiplex PCR in two rounds served to amplify TCR beta CDR3 from genomic DNA. First-round PCR used primers specific to each TRBV and TRBJ gene. TCRdb re-called the multiplex PCR reads with MiXCR, one entry per CDR3 protein. Among 20,000 or so distinct CDR3 sequences listed, around 26% were seen once. Worth noting for this clonotype: This sequence may be a read error, since a much larger clone differs from it by one base.

The CDR3 loop spans 15 amino acids. The J segment lost 5 bases and the V segment lost 3 bases, leaving 7 bases of the junction unmatched. Germline V lookup: CDR1 SGHDN, CDR2 FVKESK. CT and PET/CT found no node involvement in any patient, and none had received chemotherapy or radiotherapy before or had other malignancies. The receptor was derived from a donor of 50 years or more with non-small cell lung cancer. The chain employs TRBV14 and TRBJ2-5, with TRBD2 matching 9 bases. Sequenced material: PBMCs, taken before or after stereotactic body radiation therapy (not recorded which). The CDR3 here is CASSQSGRSAETQYF. The CDR3 DNA follows: TGTGCCAGCAGCCAGAGCGGGAGGTCCGCGGAGACCCAGTACTTC.